This T cell receptor beta chain was documented in a study of Ad26.COV2.S vaccination and SARS-CoV-2 variants. The treatment denotes: 15 to 20 received Ad26.COV2.S at low or high dose, single or two shots; a few received placebo; per-sample allocation not given. On day 63 after the first injection, vaccine and placebo recipients gave samples. This person who donated was an adult of 18-55 years in Boston. An Ad26 vector expressing Wuhan-strain SARS-CoV-2 spike served as the vaccine. In this sample, this clone turned up a few times. No antigen is known for it. Sequenced by immunoSEQ multiplex PCR; TCRdb stores in-frame clones only, minus some. The sample includes about 440,000 clones, around 91% of them seen just once. Whole-study results and caveats: Vaccine recipients showed a spike-specific TCR breadth that was higher than in placebo recipients.

Germline CDR1 MNHEY, CDR2 SMNVEV (reference sequence). Losses at the gene ends were 10 bases for V and 5 bases for J; bases not matched to a gene: 8. This CDR3 is 14 amino acids long. The V call is TRBV27, the J call TRBJ1-5; TRBD1 aligns across 10 bases. The material sequenced was peripheral blood, taken in a trial of Ad26.COV2.S vaccine versus placebo. The sequence was obtained from a person aged 18-65 years who received the Ad26.COV2.S COVID-19 vaccine or a placebo. CDR3 protein: CAIGLGQGDQPQHF. The CDR3 bases are TGTGCCATCGGCTTAGGACAGGGGGATCAGCCCCAGCATTTT.